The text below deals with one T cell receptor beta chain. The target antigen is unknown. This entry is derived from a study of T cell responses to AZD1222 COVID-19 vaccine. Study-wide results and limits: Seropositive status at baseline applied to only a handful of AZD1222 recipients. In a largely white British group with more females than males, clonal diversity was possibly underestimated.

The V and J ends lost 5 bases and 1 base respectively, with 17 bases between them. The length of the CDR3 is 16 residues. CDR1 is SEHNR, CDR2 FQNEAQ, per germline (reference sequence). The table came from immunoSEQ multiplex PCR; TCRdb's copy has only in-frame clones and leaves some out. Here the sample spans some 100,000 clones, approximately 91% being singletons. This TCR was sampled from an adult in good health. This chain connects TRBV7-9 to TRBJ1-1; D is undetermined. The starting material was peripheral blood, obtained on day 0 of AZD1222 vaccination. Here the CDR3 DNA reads TGTGCCAGCAGCCCGCAGTCCGGACTGGGGAACACTGAAGCTTTCTTT. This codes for CASSPQSGLGNTEAFF.